This entry lists 3 T cell receptor beta chains sequenced from one sample in a study of beta chain features in type 1 diabetes. Study outcomes and limitations: People with Type 1 diabetes carried modestly yet significantly shorter TCRB CDR3s in all four CD4+ subsets.

Expressed TCRB transcripts were sequenced after all isolated RNA was converted to cDNA. Clones were read by immunoSEQ multiplex PCR, and TCRdb kept only the in-frame ones, dropping some. The sample contains over 600,000 clones, 12% of which appear only once. These TCRs' antigens remain unknown. Sequencing was carried out using naive CD4+ T cells from blood. Receptors were obtained from a young man with type 1 diabetes.

The chain couples TRBV19 to TRBJ1-5, with 7 bases fitting TRBD1. The junction had 4 bases not matched to a gene; V was cut back by 5 bases and J by 3 bases. From germline, CDR1 is LNHDA and CDR2 SQIVND (reference sequence). The CDR3 is made up of 14 amino acids. Here the CDR3 reads CASSRQGYNQPQHF. In DNA form, the CDR3 reads TGTGCCAGTAGTCGACAGGGATACAATCAGCCCCAGCATTTT.

The table lists this clone with a few counts. The chain couples TRBV6-1 to TRBJ1-3; D gene uncertain. Germline V gene data show CDR1 as MNHNS and CDR2 as SASEGT. Trimming pared 3 bases from V and 2 bases from J, leaving 8 bases between. The CDR3 runs to 14 residues. The CDR3 DNA follows: TGTGCCAGCAGTGAGGTGGGAACTGGAAACACCATATATTTT. Translated: CASSEVGTGNTIYF.

CDR3 sequence: CASIPSGDSTDTQYF. CDR3 in DNA: TGTGCCAGCATCCCGAGCGGGGATAGCACAGATACGCAGTATTTT. The chain uses TRBV6-6 and TRBJ2-3, with TRBD2 matching over 7 bases. Germline V gives CDR1 MNHNY, CDR2 SVGAGI (reference sequence). V was pared by 7 bases and J by 0 bases, with 7 bases of the junction left unmatched. There are 15 residues in the CDR3.